This entry is about one TCR beta chain. This clonotype was recorded at least ten times. The antigen it recognizes is unknown. No base quality information exists; no much larger clone differs at one position. The junction carries 10 bases between V and J, which are trimmed by 4 bases and 2 bases respectively. From its cysteine to its phenylalanine, the CDR3 spans 14 amino acids. Here the CDR3 DNA is all that survives: 42 bases in frame from base 1. Per the germline V gene (reference sequence), LGHDT is the CDR1 and YNNKEL is the CDR2. Hyperthyroidism patients were aged 18 to 65 years and newly diagnosed, with disease duration of less than 2 months. Patients with uncontrolled infections, other autoimmune diseases, pregnancy or lactation were excluded. Clinical symptoms, serum thyroxine and TRAb, thyroid ultrasound, and orbital computed tomography formed the basis for the diagnoses. For progressor patients, blood was drawn at the first diagnosis of hyperthyroidism, before any ophthalmopathy symptoms had appeared. Ficoll-Paque density gradient centrifugation was used to isolate PBMCs from around 10 ml of fresh peripheral blood. Progressor patients were first diagnosed with Graves' hyperthyroidism and then developed ophthalmopathy during follow-up. Trizol reagent was used to extract total RNA, and RNA quality was then checked on an Agilent 2100 Bioanalyzer.

The data are from a study of T cells in Graves' hyperthyroidism and ophthalmopathy (dated by TCRdb to the late 2010s). Notes on the research overall: Peripheral blood was sampled at the time of initial diagnosis, prior to any treatment. TCR V-J signatures able to tell the groups apart were searched for in a discovery cohort of 90 to 100 patients, of whom 43 had Graves' ophthalmopathy and more than 55 had stable Graves' hyperthyroidism. An independent validation cohort of 18 to 20 hyperthyroidism patients and 17 patients who later progressed to ophthalmopathy tested prospective prediction of ophthalmopathy. The 85 to 100 discovery patients were divided at random into training and test sets in a 7:3 ratio. In about 6 Graves' hyperthyroidism patients, the study also compared T-cell repertoires from thyroid tissue with T-cell repertoires from blood. After blood sampling, hyperthyroidism patients were treated with methimazole at a starting dose of 30 mg daily, and ophthalmopathy patients were treated with high-dose intravenous methylprednisolone. The paper describes TCR Vbeta CDR3 sequencing of 135 peripheral blood samples, made up of approximately 40 ophthalmopathy patients, around 73 hyperthyroidism patients and some 17 progressor patients. The study at large found these results: During validation, the model predicted progression to ophthalmopathy a median of approximately six months ahead of onset, with roughly 65% sensitivity and under 85% specificity. No statistical method was used to set the sample size in advance, and investigators knew the group allocation. Most expanded thyroid clonotypes (frequency above 0.001) were also found in blood, which suggests that blood repertoires may mirror thyroid immune responses. A model built on a 13 V-J signature distinguished ophthalmopathy from stable hyperthyroidism, reaching roughly 88% sensitivity and under 84% specificity in cross-validation and 80%/75% in testing.

Amplification of TCR beta CDR3 regions was carried out from RNA transcripts. A first-round RT-PCR of the TCR CDR3 used the HTBI primer set with the Qiagen OneStep RT-PCR kit. Libraries were constructed in a second round of multiplex PCR, after which size selection and purification were performed. The libraries were sequenced on an Illumina HiSeq2000 using paired-end 100 bp reads. For the original study's pipeline: SOAPnuke was used to process the raw data, removing reads that contained adapters or uncalled bases, had a mean Phred below 15, or lacked an exact match to the constant primer or identifier. High-quality paired reads were merged using COPE v1.2.5, and each unique nucleotide sequence was defined as a clonotype. MiTCR v1.1 was used to align the clonotypes against IMGT TRBV, TRBD and TRBJ reference segments. The analysis was restricted to V-J combinations with a frequency above 0.0001, which together covered over 99% of the repertoires. A TCS score was defined as the ratio of F50 (clonal expansion) to E x V (chaos), with BLOSUM62-based TCRdist applied between CDR3 peptides within each V-J. Welch's t-statistics and random forest reduced some 510 V-J features to roughly 13, which were used in a naive Bayes classifier (R e1071). In-frame beta chains were kept once TCRdb had trimmed the public reads at Q25 with fastp and called clones with MiXCR. Every distinct CDR3 protein forms one entry, paired with its most common genes and DNA. It is TCRdb's table, rather than the study itself, that gives the V and J calls and clone size. The table for this sample lists around 700,000 distinct CDR3 sequences; 15% to 20% of them were counted only once. Jointly, the top ten make up roughly a sixth of the sample.

The sequencing sample was made of blood. The rearranged segments are TRBV3-1 and TRBJ2-3; possibly the D gene is TRBD2, per 6 matching bases. The TCR sequence derives from a woman aged 50 to 60 with Graves' hyperthyroidism that later progressed to Graves' ophthalmopathy. The CDR3 protein: CASSPRTNTDTQYF. The sequenced DNA is TGTGCCAGCAGCCCCCGGACTAACACAGATACGCAGTATTTT.